The 24 T cell receptor beta chains listed next were all sequenced from one sample in a study of technical replicates of blood from four donors. Generated by immunoSEQ multiplex PCR, the TCRdb table keeps only in-frame clones and is missing some. This table has around 79,000 clones, approximately 91% appearing once. Sequenced input: T cells isolated from PBMCs. The receptors here all came from a human donor in good health. Some clones in this sample may be carry-over from other donors' samples.

J is TRBJ1-5 and V is TRBV6-5, with D uncertain. Trimming shortened V by 5 bases and J by 7 bases, and 12 bases separated the two germline ends. The germline CDR1 and CDR2 sequences are MNHEY and SVGAGI. The length of the CDR3 is 13 residues. The CDR3 reads CASSRVVSQPQHF. The CDR3 DNA is TGTGCCAGCAGTCGCGTAGTATCGCAGCCCCAGCATTTT.

This clone showed up just once. The chain couples TRBV6-5 to TRBJ2-7, with TRBD1 matching 8 bases. In germline, CDR1 is MNHEY, CDR2 SVGAGI. This CDR3 has 15 residues. The V segment lost 4 bases and the J segment 3 bases; nucleotides outside the gene matches: 8. The CDR3 DNA reads TGTGCCAGCAGTTCAAACAGGGGGAAGTACTACGAGCAGTACTTC. Translated: CASSSNRGKYYEQYF.

In its sample, this clone was seen once. This sequence joins TRBV16 and TRBJ2-3, with D possibly being TRBD1 (6 bases). CDR3 length: 16 residues. The germline V gene has CDR1 KGHSY and CDR2 FQNENV. V lost 0 bases, J lost 2 bases, and 12 bases lay in between. CDR3 sequence: CASSQSSGAPTDTQYF. CDR3 in DNA: TGTGCCAGCAGCCAATCTTCAGGGGCCCCCACAGATACGCAGTATTTT.

The chain combines TRBV10-3 with TRBJ2-3; 9 nucleotides match TRBD2. CDR1 is ENHRY and CDR2 is SYGVKD in the germline V gene. The V gene end was trimmed by 4 bases and the J gene end by 4 bases; junction bases not matched to a gene: 0. This CDR3 comprises 13 residues. CDR3 sequence reads: CAISGGRADTQYF. In DNA form, the CDR3 reads TGTGCCATCAGTGGCGGGAGGGCAGATACGCAGTATTTT.

The chain combines TRBV7-9 with TRBJ2-1; D is unclear. V lost 5 bases, J lost 0 bases, and 8 bases lay in between. The CDR3 is 14 residues long. The germline V gene encodes CDR1 SEHNR and CDR2 FQNEAQ (reference sequence). For the CDR3, the DNA is TGTGCCAGCAGCCCCCCTCCCTCCTACAATGAGCAGTTCTTC. Its protein product is CASSPPPSYNEQFF.

This chain links TRBV7-6 with TRBJ2-7; 7 bases agree with TRBD1. J gave up 0 bases and V 5 bases, and 4 bases lay outside the gene matches. The germline V gene encodes CDR1 SGHVS and CDR2 FNYEAQ. The CDR3 loop spans 14 amino acids. CDR3 protein: CASSPRDSSYEQYF. The CDR3 DNA reads as TGTGCCAGCAGCCCTAGGGACAGCTCCTACGAGCAGTACTTC. Full variable domain (outside the CDR3, taken from reference TRBV7-6 and TRBJ2-7): GAGVSQSPRYKVTKRGQDVALRCDPISGHVSLYWYRQALGQGPEFLTYFNYEAQQDKSGLPNDRFSAERPEGSISTLTIQRTEQRDSAMYRCASSPRDSSYEQYFGPGTRLTVT.

The rearrangement links TRBV7-9 to TRBJ2-1; possible D gene TRBD2, 6 bases. The V and J ends lost 8 bases and 6 bases respectively, with 11 bases between them. Germline V gives CDR1 SEHNR, CDR2 FQNEAQ (reference sequence). CDR3 length: 12 residues. CDR3 sequence: CASSGGGNEQFF. The CDR3, as DNA: TGTGCCAGCTCCGGGGGAGGCAATGAGCAGTTCTTC.

CDR3: CASSPSSGTGYNEQFF. The CDR3, as DNA: TGTGCCAGTAGTCCCTCATCCGGGACAGGGTACAATGAGCAGTTCTTC. The V and J genes are TRBV19 and TRBJ2-1; TRBD1 aligns across 9 bases. In germline, CDR1 is LNHDA, CDR2 SQIVND (reference sequence). Trimming removed 5 bases from V and 4 bases from J; junction bases left unmatched: 9. The CDR3 length is 16 residues.

The gene calls are TRBV11-2 and TRBJ2-1, with TRBD2 matching 8 bases. Germline V CDR1 and CDR2: SGHAT, FQNNGV. The CDR3 is made up of 15 amino acids. The ends lost 5 bases at V and 8 bases at J; junction bases unmatched: 11. CDR3 sequence reads: CASSARLAPGDEQFF. The DNA for the CDR3 is TGTGCCAGCAGCGCCAGACTAGCGCCCGGGGATGAGCAGTTCTTC.

The chain carries TRBV10-3 and TRBJ2-2; 11 bases align to TRBD2. J lost 6 bases, V lost 4 bases, and 13 bases had no gene match. This CDR3 contains 18 residues. The V gene's germline CDR1 is ENHRY and CDR2 SYGVKD. The CDR3 sequence is CAISGSSGRGADAGELFF. The CDR3 nucleotides are TGTGCCATCAGTGGGAGTAGCGGGAGGGGTGCCGATGCCGGGGAGCTGTTTTTT.

The rearrangement uses TRBV5-8 and TRBJ2-5; 9 nucleotides match TRBD1. CDR3 size: 17 residues. Per the germline V gene, CDR1 is SGHTS and CDR2 is YDEGEE. Unmatched junction bases numbered 11, after V lost 3 bases and J lost 2 bases. The CDR3 DNA follows: TGTGCCAGCAGCTACTCTCCCCTTGACAGGGGGCAAGAGACCCAGTACTTC. Amino acids: CASSYSPLDRGQETQYF.

The table lists this clone with a few counts. The chain uses TRBV19 and TRBJ1-5; 9 bases line up with TRBD1. V lost 7 bases to trimming and J lost 3 bases; unmatched junction nucleotides: 7. The CDR3 totals 15 residues. Germline V gene sequence: CDR1 LNHDA, CDR2 SQIVND (reference sequence). The CDR3 protein is CASISGTGYNQPQHF. The CDR3 region has the DNA TGTGCCAGTATATCCGGGACAGGGTACAATCAGCCCCAGCATTTT.

This sequence joins TRBV23-1 and TRBJ2-2, with unresolved D. TRBV23-1 has ORF status, its function being uncertain. Trimming stripped 0 bases from V and 9 bases from J, with 20 bases between. CDR3 length: 17 amino acids. The chain's CDR3 is CASSQSIAGLRERELFF. The CDR3 DNA follows: TGCGCCAGCAGTCAATCGATCGCAGGCCTAAGAGAGAGGGAGCTGTTTTTT.

This clone appeared once. The chain couples TRBV5-1 to TRBJ2-3, with TRBD1 matching over 8 bases. The CDR3 has 17 amino acids. V was pared by 4 bases and J by 4 bases, with 14 bases of the junction left unmatched. The germline V gene has CDR1 SGHRS and CDR2 YFSETQ. CDR3 DNA sequence: TGCGCCAGCAGCCCCGGGACAGGACCTTTATTCCCAGATACGCAGTATTTT. Encoded protein: CASSPGTGPLFPDTQYF.

This clone was recorded only once. The J gene is TRBJ2-1, the V gene TRBV7-8; TRBD2 matches at 7 bases. The CDR3 sequence is 14 residues long. Germline loops: CDR1 SGHVS, CDR2 FQNEAQ. With V trimmed by 10 bases and J by 6 bases, 12 bases remained unmatched. CDR3 sequence (DNA): TGTGCCACCTGGAGTTCAGCGGGAATCAATGAGCAGTTCTTC. Its protein product is CATWSSAGINEQFF.

The V gene is TRBV19, the J gene TRBJ1-2; D gene uncertain. V shed 6 bases and J shed 0 bases, with 17 bases lying between them. The CDR3 sequence is 16 residues long. CDR1 is LNHDA and CDR2 is SQIVND in the germline V gene (reference sequence). In DNA, the CDR3 is TGTGCCAGTAGGATGGGCCCGCCGTATTCTAACTATGGCTACACCTTC. Translated, it gives CASRMGPPYSNYGYTF.

The genes are TRBV5-1 and TRBJ2-5; TRBD1 matches at 10 bases. Germline V gives CDR1 SGHRS, CDR2 YFSETQ. This CDR3 has 16 amino acids. V was clipped by 6 bases and J by 2 bases; unmatched bases: 10. The CDR3 nucleotides read TGCGCCAGCATGTTAATACCGGACAGGGGGCAAGAGACCCAGTACTTC. Amino acids: CASMLIPDRGQETQYF.

The chain employs TRBV11-2 and TRBJ2-3; 9 positions match TRBD2. Germline trimming cut 3 bases from V and 2 bases from J; bases unmatched to any gene: 3. The CDR3 covers 15 residues. CDR1 and CDR2 from the germline V gene are SGHAT and FQNNGV. The CDR3 is CASSFSGRTTDTQYF. The CDR3 DNA follows: TGTGCCAGCAGCTTTAGCGGGAGAACCACAGATACGCAGTATTTT.

The chain employs TRBV6-5 and TRBJ1-1; TRBD1 agrees at 8 bases. After removal of 7 bases from V and 5 bases from J, the junction contained 9 bases not matched to a gene. CDR3 length: 14 amino acids. Germline V gene lookup returns CDR1 MNHEY and CDR2 SVGAGI. CDR3 residues: CASTRTGKGTEAFF. CDR3 DNA sequence: TGTGCCAGCACGCGGACAGGGAAAGGGACTGAAGCTTTCTTT.

V is TRBV7-6 and J is TRBJ2-5; 8 bases map to TRBD2. CDR3 size: 16 residues. V lost 0 bases to trimming and J lost 4 bases; unmatched junction nucleotides: 7. Germline V gives CDR1 SGHVS, CDR2 FNYEAQ. The CDR3 here is CASSLAAGVLGETQYF. The DNA for the CDR3 is TGTGCCAGCAGCTTAGCAGCGGGAGTGCTGGGAGAGACCCAGTACTTC.

CDR3 nucleotide sequence: TGTGCCAGCAGCTTAGGAGCGGGAGATATCGGGGAGCTGTTTTTT. Translated: CASSLGAGDIGELFF. The chain uses TRBV7-6 and TRBJ2-2, with 8 bases lining up with TRBD2. The V segment lost 1 base and the J segment 7 bases; nucleotides outside the gene matches: 5. The CDR3 sequence is 15 residues long. In germline, CDR1 is SGHVS, CDR2 FNYEAQ.

The sample holds a few counts of this clone. This chain connects TRBV19 to TRBJ1-1, with unresolved D. The CDR3 contains 13 residues. Germline CDR1 LNHDA, CDR2 SQIVND (reference sequence). V was trimmed by 3 bases and J by 6 bases, leaving 11 bases between them. CDR3 coding DNA: TGTGCCAGTAGTATTATCACAGCTGCTGAAGCTTTCTTT. It yields the protein CASSIITAAEAFF.

The sample holds one count of this clone. A read error may account for a junction end that differs from germline. This CDR3 reads CASSPRQGTAYNSPLHF. DNA for the CDR3: TGTGCCAGCTCACCACGTCAGGGAACGGCCTATAACTCACCCCTCCACTTT. This rearrangement joins TRBV18 to TRBJ1-6, with a tentative D call TRBD1 (5 bases). Germline CDR1 reads KGHSH; CDR2 reads LQKENI. The length of the CDR3 is 17 residues.

This chain connects TRBV11-2 to TRBJ2-3; TRBD2 aligns across 9 bases. The CDR3 runs 15 residues. V shed 5 bases, J shed 3 bases, and the junction held 6 bases outside the gene matches. Germline loops: CDR1 SGHAT, CDR2 FQNNGV. The CDR3 region has the DNA TGTGCCAGCAGCGTTAGCGGGAGAACTACAGATACGCAGTATTTT. It is translated as CASSVSGRTTDTQYF. Full variable domain (missing parts from reference TRBV11-2 and TRBJ2-3): EAGVAQSPRYKIIEKRQSVAFWCNPISGHATLYWYQQILGQGPKLLIQFQNNGVVDDSQLPKDRFSAERLKGVDSTLKIQPAKLEDSAVYLCASSVSGRTTDTQYFGPGTRLTVL.